This T cell receptor (beta chain) derives from a study of blood T cell repertoires in COVID-19. Assay used: immunoSEQ multiplex PCR; TCRdb lists only in-frame clones, some missing. The sample lists 250,000 to 350,000 clones; approximately 89% were seen once. Germline V CDR1 and CDR2: SGHDT, YYEEEE. The V end lost 4 bases, the J end lost 3 bases, and 19 bases lay between the germline ends. The CDR3 spans 16 residues. The sequencing input was peripheral blood. The source is a woman aged 45 to 65 who had recovered from COVID-19. This chain joins TRBV5-6 and TRBJ2-5; D is possibly TRBD1 (6 bases). CDR3 bases: TGTGCCAGCAGCCTCCTGGGGGCAGACCCCGAAGAGACCCAGTACTTC. Amino acid sequence: CASSLLGADPEETQYF.